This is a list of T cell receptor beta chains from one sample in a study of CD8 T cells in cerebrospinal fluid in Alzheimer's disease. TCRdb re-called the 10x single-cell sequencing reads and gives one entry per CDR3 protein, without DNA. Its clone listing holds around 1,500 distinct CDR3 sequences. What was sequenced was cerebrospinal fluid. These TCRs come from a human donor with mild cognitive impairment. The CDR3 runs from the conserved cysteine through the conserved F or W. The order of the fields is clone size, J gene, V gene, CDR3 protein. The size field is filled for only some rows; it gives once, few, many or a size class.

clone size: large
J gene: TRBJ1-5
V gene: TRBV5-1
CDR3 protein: CASSSGTGNQPQHF

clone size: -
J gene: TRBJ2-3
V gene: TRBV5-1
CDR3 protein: CASSLGDPSTDTQYF

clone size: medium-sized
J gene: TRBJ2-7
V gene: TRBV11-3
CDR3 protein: CASSLESGPSYEQYF

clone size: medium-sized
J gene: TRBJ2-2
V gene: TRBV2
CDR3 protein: CATGTGFGELFF

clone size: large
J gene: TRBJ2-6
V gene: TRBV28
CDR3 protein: CASSFETGLPGANVLTF

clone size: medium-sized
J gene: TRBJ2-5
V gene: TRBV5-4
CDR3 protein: CASSPGEGRGTQYF

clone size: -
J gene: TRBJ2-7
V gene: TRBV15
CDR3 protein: CATSRRTGSPQEQYF

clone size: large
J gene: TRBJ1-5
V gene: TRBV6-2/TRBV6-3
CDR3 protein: CASSRRQGSSNQPQHF

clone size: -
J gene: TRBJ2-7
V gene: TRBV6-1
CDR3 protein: CASSEHLEQYF